These 7 T cell receptor beta chains were sequenced from one sample in a study of T-cell memory formation after mild COVID-19 (dated by TCRdb to about 2021). The method behind the library was 5' RACE. The sequencing machine was an Illumina NovaSeq 6000. Clones were called with MiXCR by TCRdb after fastp trimmed the public reads at Q25, and only in-frame beta chains were retained. Rows with a matching CDR3 protein are joined into one entry that keeps the most common DNA and genes. The sample table holds just over 400,000 distinct CDR3 sequences, of which more than 20% were seen once. The top ten clonotypes cover approximately 14% of the sample. Specimen: PBMCs or a T cell subset sorted from them (not recorded which). The receptor source for this set is an adult woman who had mild COVID-19 (a few samples of this study predate the infection). The sample titles of this study are shuffled in the database, so cell type and time point are left out; the donor was told from shared clones.

The chain has TRBV30 and TRBJ1-2; the D gene is possibly TRBD1 (5 bases). CDR1 and CDR2 (germline): GTSNPN, SVGIG (reference sequence). The length of the CDR3 is 14 residues. V lost 0 bases and J lost 5, with 13 bases in between. The CDR3 bases are TGTGCCTGGAGTGTTGGCGGGGCAGGATATGGCTACACCTTC. Translated, it gives CAWSVGGAGYGYTF.

The sample holds a few counts of this clonotype. This rearrangement joins TRBV6-5 to TRBJ2-7; D not resolved. CDR1 is MNHEY, CDR2 SVGAGI, per germline. V lost 6 bases and J lost 0, with 12 bases in between. The CDR3 spans 14 residues. The CDR3 DNA reads as TGTGCCAGCAGCGTGATACAGAGCTCCTACGAGCAGTACTTC. This codes for CASSVIQSSYEQYF.

The CDR3 here is CASSLLTGARYEQYF. The DNA of the CDR3 is TGTGCCAGCAGTCTCCTGACAGGAGCTCGCTACGAGCAGTACTTC. The rearrangement links TRBV27 to TRBJ2-7; D perhaps matches TRBD1 (6 bases). V was clipped by 5 bases and J by 3 bases, with 17 bases between them. Germline V CDR1 and CDR2: MNHEY, SMNVEV (reference sequence). The CDR3 loop spans 15 amino acids.

This chain joins TRBV19 and TRBJ1-1; 7 nucleotides agree with TRBD1. The germline CDR1 and CDR2 sequences are LNHDA and SQIVND (reference sequence). V lost 3 bases to trimming and J lost 5 bases; unmatched junction nucleotides: 6. This CDR3 has 14 amino acids. The CDR3 DNA sequence: TGTGCCAGTAGTATTGGAGGGGGCCGAACTGAAGCTTTCTTT. Translating gives CASSIGGGRTEAFF.

In DNA form, the CDR3 reads TGTGCCAGCAGCTTGGAGGGGGCGGGCTTGGACACTGAAGCTTTCTTT. This encodes CASSLEGAGLDTEAFF. V usage is TRBV7-9 and J usage is TRBJ1-1; 7 nucleotides align to TRBD1. The length of the CDR3 is 16 residues. The junction had 10 bases not matched to a gene; V was cut back by 3 bases and J by 3 bases. Germline CDR1 is SEHNR and CDR2 is FQNEAQ (reference sequence). Looking up the rest from reference TRBV7-9 and TRBJ1-1 gives the full variable domain: DTGVSQNPRHKITKRGQNVTFRCDPISEHNRLYWYRQTLGQGPEFLTYFQNEAQLEKSRLLSDRFSAERPKGSFSTLEIQRTEQGDSAMYLCASSLEGAGLDTEAFFGQGTRLTVV.

The genes are TRBV6-6 and TRBJ1-5, with TRBD1 as a possible D gene (5 bases). The germline CDR1 and CDR2 sequences are MNHNY and SVGAGI (reference sequence). The CDR3 runs to 13 residues. V dropped 6 bases and J dropped 4 bases, with 10 bases sitting between them. The CDR3 nucleotides are TGTGCCAGCAGGTTGACAGAAAATCAGCCCCAGCATTTT. Translation: CASRLTENQPQHF.

This clonotype was picked up a small number of times. V is TRBV7-9 and J is TRBJ1-5, with D possibly matching TRBD1 (5 bases). Germline CDR1 is SEHNR and CDR2 is FQNEAQ (reference sequence). With 3 bases removed from V and 0 bases from J, the gap between germline ends came to 9 bases. CDR3 length equals 15 residues. CDR3 amino acids: CASSFQGHSNQPQHF. CDR3 DNA sequence: TGTGCCAGCAGCTTCCAGGGTCATAGCAATCAGCCCCAGCATTTT.